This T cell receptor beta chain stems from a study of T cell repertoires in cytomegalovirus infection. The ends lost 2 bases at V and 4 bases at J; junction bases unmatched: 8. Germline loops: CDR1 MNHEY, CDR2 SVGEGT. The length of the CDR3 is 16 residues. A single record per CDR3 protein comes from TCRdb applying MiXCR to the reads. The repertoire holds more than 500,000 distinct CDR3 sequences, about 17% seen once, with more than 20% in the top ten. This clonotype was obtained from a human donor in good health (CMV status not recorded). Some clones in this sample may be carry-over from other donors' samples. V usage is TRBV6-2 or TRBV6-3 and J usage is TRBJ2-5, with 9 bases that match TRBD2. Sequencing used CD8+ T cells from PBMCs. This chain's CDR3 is CASSYAAGGRGETQYF. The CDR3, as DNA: TGTGCCAGCAGTTACGCAGCGGGGGGCCGGGGAGAGACCCAGTACTTC.